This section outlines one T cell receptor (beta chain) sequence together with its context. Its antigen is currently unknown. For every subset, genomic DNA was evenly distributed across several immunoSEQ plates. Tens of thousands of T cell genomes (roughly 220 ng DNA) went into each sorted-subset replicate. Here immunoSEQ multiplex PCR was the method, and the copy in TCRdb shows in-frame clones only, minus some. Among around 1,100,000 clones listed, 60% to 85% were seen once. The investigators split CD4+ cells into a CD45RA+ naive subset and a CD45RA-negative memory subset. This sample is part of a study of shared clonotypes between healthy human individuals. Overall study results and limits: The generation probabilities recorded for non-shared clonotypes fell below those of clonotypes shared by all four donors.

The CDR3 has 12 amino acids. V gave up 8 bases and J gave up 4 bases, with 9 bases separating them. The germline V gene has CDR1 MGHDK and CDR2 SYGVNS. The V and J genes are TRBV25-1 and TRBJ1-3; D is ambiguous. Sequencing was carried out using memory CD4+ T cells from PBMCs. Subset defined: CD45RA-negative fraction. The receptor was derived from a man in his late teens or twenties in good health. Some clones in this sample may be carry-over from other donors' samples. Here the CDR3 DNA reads TGTGCCAGCCGTGCTTCGGGAAACACCATATATTTT. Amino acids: CASRASGNTIYF.